This T cell receptor (beta chain) was identified during a study of control samples from healthy donors and cancer patients. Clones were sequenced by immunoSEQ multiplex PCR, and TCRdb holds only the in-frame ones, with some missing. The table has tens of thousands of clones, roughly 90% seen once. Deletions cut 11 bases from V and 2 bases from J, with 14 bases between. This CDR3 comprises 13 residues. Germline loops: CDR1 LGHDT, CDR2 YNNKEL (reference sequence). The chain employs TRBV3-1 (or the pseudogene TRBV3-2) and TRBJ2-3; D may be TRBD1 or TRBD2 (6 bases each). The sequence came from a middle-aged man with colorectal cancer. The material sequenced was PBMCs. The DNA of the CDR3 is TGTGCCGCTGGAGGGGGGTCCACAGATACGCAGTATTTT. Protein: CAAGGGSTDTQYF.